This record covers a single T cell receptor beta chain. Which antigen it targets is not known. No clone much larger than this one lies a single base away; base qualities are absent. TCR beta repertoires were profiled from peripheral blood of about a dozen young patients with multiple sclerosis to demonstrate the VDJtools post-analysis software. The patients with multiple sclerosis were children and adolescents between about 6 and 16 years of age. These data come from a study of post-analysis software for immune sequencing data (dated by TCRdb to 2013 to 2016). Looking at the study overall: Relapsing-remitting, secondary progressive and progressive-relapsing multiple sclerosis were recorded as disease courses, and subtype annotation was lacking for some patients. The multiple sclerosis patient repertoires were compared with 10 to 12 previously published healthy control repertoires from donors aged about 6 to 26 years. A subset of samples was prepared in parallel using single-end sample barcoding, then pooled and co-amplified after Illumina adapter ligation.

CDR1 LNHDA and CDR2 SQIVND are derived from the germline V gene (reference sequence). V gives up 3 bases and J gives up 2 bases, and the segment between their germline ends measures 11 bases. There are 15 amino acids in the CDR3, from cysteine to phenylalanine inclusive. Only the CDR3 portion is preserved as DNA: 45 bases, with reading frame beginning at the first base. What the work shows at the level of the full study, not this receptor alone: Significantly higher frequencies in patients than in controls were found for several TRBV segments, including TRBV5-6, TRBV5-1 and TRBV20-1. The control group was slightly older than the multiple sclerosis patient group. Multiple sclerosis patients had significantly lower normalized Chao1 diversity than controls, a result that suggests substantial peripheral T-cell clonal expansion. When samples were clustered directly using the F measure, samples prepared in the same batch co-clustered strongly, which prompted a batch-effect correction.

To prepare the library, PCR was applied. TCRdb records Illumina HiSeq 2500 as the sequencer. To reduce PCR and sequencing biases, unique molecular identifiers were built into the TCR beta cDNA libraries. Per 1 to 10 million input T cells, approximately 500,000 cDNA molecules were obtained, such that each molecule approximated one T cell. The patient libraries were prepared and sequenced with the same protocol used for the earlier healthy control dataset. Samples belonging to the same batch were prepared together, multiplexed and sequenced on a shared HiSeq lane. The published analysis was carried out like this. MIGEC handled the raw barcoded reads, throwing out single-read molecular identifier groups before consensus assembly and CDR3 extraction. Clonotype tables were post-analysed with VDJtools, and diversity was normalized by down-sampling all datasets to the smallest sample size. Repertoire overlap clustering matched CDR3 amino acid but not nucleotide sequences to correct batch-related cross-sample contamination. TCRdb trimmed public reads at Q25 via fastp, called clones via MiXCR and kept in-frame beta chains. Rows matching on CDR3 protein sequence are summarized as one entry with the most common DNA and genes. These V and J calls are TCRdb output, not the study's own analysis. Recorded for this sample are approximately 350,000 distinct CDR3 sequences; around a third of them occurred a single time. Roughly an eighth of the sample is held by the ten biggest clonotypes.

The TCR was taken from a girl aged 10-17 years with multiple sclerosis. Sequencing was carried out using blood. The sequence links TRBV19 to TRBJ2-1; the D gene is perhaps TRBD2, from 5 matching bases. The CDR3 amino acid sequence is: CASSIRGLTYNEQFF. The DNA sequence follows: TGTGCCAGTAGTATCCGGGGATTAACCTACAATGAGCAGTTCTTC.